One and the same sample provided the 28 T cell receptor beta chains below, sequenced in a study of CD8+ T cells in alopecia areata. Documented treatment: oral pan-JAK inhibitor, 5-10 mg twice daily. Sequencing templates came from extracted RNA that was reverse transcribed into cDNA. Measured with immunoSEQ multiplex PCR; TCRdb has only the in-frame clones, and not every one. The table shows a few hundred thousand clones, with roughly two fifths occurring only once. Sequencing used CD4+ T cells sorted from blood, obtained at roughly week 30, from a patient treated with tofacitinib. The origin of the receptors is a human donor with alopecia areata.

The gene calls are TRBV30 and TRBJ1-3, with no clear D. V lost 7 bases and J lost 0, with 13 bases in between. CDR1 GTSNPN and CDR2 SVGIG come from the germline V gene (reference sequence). This CDR3 spans 14 amino acids. Here the CDR3 DNA reads TGTGCCTTCCGGACGGGCAGCTCTGGAAACACCATATATTTT. As protein: CAFRTGSSGNTIYF.

This clone was observed a handful of times. The chain uses TRBV7-3 and TRBJ1-1, with D unresolved. V lost 2 bases to trimming and J lost 4 bases, with 11 bases between them. The CDR3 is made up of 14 amino acids. Germline lookup yields CDR1 SGHTA and CDR2 FQGTGA. DNA of the CDR3: TGTGCCAGCAGCTTACGGGCTGGCGGCACTGAAGCTTTCTTT. The encoded protein is CASSLRAGGTEAFF.

The chain links TRBV30 to TRBJ1-1; weak D call: TRBD1 (5 bases). The germline V gene encodes CDR1 GTSNPN and CDR2 SVGIG (reference sequence). This CDR3 comprises 13 residues. V gave up 3 bases and J gave up 3 bases, with 11 bases separating them. The CDR3 DNA reads as TGTGCCTGGAGCAAACAGGAGGACACTGAAGCTTTCTTT. It yields the protein CAWSKQEDTEAFF. The full variable domain, in which reference TRBV30 and TRBJ1-1 provide the parts outside the CDR3, is SQTIHQWPATLVQPVGSPLSLECTVEGTSNPNLYWYRQAAGRGLQLLFYSVGIGQISSEVPQNLSASRPQDRQFILSSKKLLLSDSGFYLCAWSKQEDTEAFFGQGTRLTVV.

This sequence joins TRBV7-2 and TRBJ2-1, with 11 positions matching TRBD2. The CDR3 runs to 17 residues. J lost 5 bases, V lost 4 bases, and 10 bases had no gene match. Per the germline V gene, CDR1 is SGHTA and CDR2 is FQGNSA. The CDR3 coding sequence is TGTGCCAGCAGCTCCCGAGAGACTAGCGGGATACACAATGAGCAGTTCTTC. Translated: CASSSRETSGIHNEQFF.

The CDR3 spells CAWSPVGQETQYF. CDR3 in DNA: TGTGCCTGGAGCCCGGTTGGCCAAGAGACCCAGTACTTC. The genes are TRBV30 and TRBJ2-5; D is unresolved. V lost 3 bases, J lost 1 base, and 9 bases lay in between. CDR3 length equals 13 residues. Germline values: CDR1 GTSNPN, CDR2 SVGIG (reference sequence).

The chain couples TRBV18 to TRBJ2-5; 7 bases agree with TRBD2. The germline V gene encodes CDR1 KGHSH and CDR2 LQKENI. The J segment lost 2 bases and the V segment lost 1 base, leaving 4 bases of the junction unmatched. CDR3 size: 15 residues. The CDR3 DNA is TGTGCCAGCTCACCACGTCCTAGCGGACAAGAGACCCAGTACTTC. It codes for CASSPRPSGQETQYF.

This clone has more than one count but fewer than ten. The J gene is TRBJ2-3, the V gene TRBV30; D gene uncertain. Deletions cut 2 bases from V and 4 bases from J, with 13 bases between. Germline CDR1 GTSNPN, CDR2 SVGIG (reference sequence). The CDR3 is 14 residues long. DNA of the CDR3: TGTGCCTGGAGTTCAGCCTCGGCGGCAGATACGCAGTATTTT. This encodes CAWSSASAADTQYF. Supplemented by reference TRBV30 and TRBJ2-3, the full variable domain reads SQTIHQWPATLVQPVGSPLSLECTVEGTSNPNLYWYRQAAGRGLQLLFYSVGIGQISSEVPQNLSASRPQDRQFILSSKKLLLSDSGFYLCAWSSASAADTQYFGPGTRLTVL.

This clone was recorded a few times. This rearrangement joins TRBV11-2 to TRBJ2-4; 7 bases agree with TRBD1. The V gene end was trimmed by 5 bases and the J gene end by 1 base; junction bases not matched to a gene: 8. The germline V gene encodes CDR1 SGHAT and CDR2 FQNNGV. This CDR3 has 16 residues. The chain's CDR3 is CASSRYETGAKNIQYF. The CDR3 DNA reads TGTGCCAGCAGCCGTTATGAGACAGGGGCCAAAAACATTCAGTACTTC.

CDR3 loop: CASSPSNQPQHF. For the CDR3, the DNA is TGTGCCAGCAGTCCGAGCAATCAGCCCCAGCATTTT. The chain carries TRBV6-6 and TRBJ1-5; D is unclear. This CDR3 region has 12 residues. Per germline, CDR1 MNHNY and CDR2 SVGAGI (reference sequence). With 5 bases removed from V and 1 base from J, the gap between germline ends came to 3 bases.

This chain connects TRBV6-1 to TRBJ2-7, with D perhaps assigned TRBD1 or TRBD2 (5 bases each). This CDR3 region has 11 residues. Looked up from germline, CDR1 is MNHNS and CDR2 is SASEGT. Deletions cut 11 bases from V and 5 bases from J, with 13 bases between. CDR3 sequence (DNA): TGTGCCGTGTTACGAGGGGACGAGCAGTACTTC. It is translated as CAVLRGDEQYF.

There are a few counts of this clone. The CDR3 DNA sequence: TGCAGCGTTGAAAGGGGCTACGACGAGCAGTACTTC. It specifies CSVERGYDEQYF. This chain uses TRBV29-1 with TRBJ2-7; TRBD1 might be the D (5 bases). From germline, CDR1 is SQVTM and CDR2 ANQGSEA. Deletions cut 2 bases from V and 5 bases from J, with 10 bases between. This CDR3 has 12 residues.

The rearrangement links TRBV30 to TRBJ1-1; D unresolved. The CDR3 totals 11 residues. CDR1 and CDR2 from the germline V gene are GTSNPN and SVGIG (reference sequence). V gave up 3 bases and J gave up 7 bases, with 9 bases separating them. The CDR3 nucleotides read TGTGCCTGGAGGGAACGGAATGAAGCTTTCTTT. This codes for CAWRERNEAFF.

The DNA for the CDR3 is TGTGCCAGCAGTTACGGGACAGGAAGCACCGGGGAGCTGTTTTTT. It codes for CASSYGTGSTGELFF. The rearrangement links TRBV6-6 to TRBJ2-2, with 8 bases lining up with TRBD1. This CDR3 is built from 15 residues. Germline CDR1 is MNHNY and CDR2 is SVGAGI (reference sequence). Trimming cost V 2 bases and J 4 bases; bases outside gene matches: 3.

By share, this clone ranks as medium-sized. This chain joins TRBV27 and TRBJ2-3, with D unresolved. The CDR3 is 12 residues long. Trimming cost V 0 bases and J 9 bases, with 7 bases left between them. CDR1 is MNHEY, CDR2 SMNVEV, per germline (reference sequence). As DNA, the CDR3 is TGTGCCAGCAGTTTATCAGGGATGACGCAGTATTTT. This gives the protein CASSLSGMTQYF.

This CDR3 reads CASSQLAGYNEQFF. The DNA for the CDR3 is TGTGCCAGCAGCCAACTAGCGGGGTACAATGAGCAGTTCTTC. The chain employs TRBV7-9 and TRBJ2-1, with 10 positions matching TRBD2. V shed 5 bases and J 4 bases; nucleotides not matched to a gene: 2. The CDR3 is 14 amino acids. Germline V gene sequence: CDR1 SEHNR, CDR2 FQNEAQ (reference sequence). Full variable domain (rest looked up from reference TRBV7-9 and TRBJ2-1): DTGVSQNPRHKITKRGQNVTFRCDPISEHNRLYWYRQTLGQGPEFLTYFQNEAQLEKSRLLSDRFSAERPKGSFSTLEIQRTEQGDSAMYLCASSQLAGYNEQFFGPGTRLTVL.

This clone was seen a few times. The V and J genes are TRBV5-1 and TRBJ2-3; 7 bases line up with TRBD2. This CDR3 is 15 amino acids long. V trimming: 0 bases; J trimming: 6 bases; junction bases outside the gene matches: 7. Germline lookup yields CDR1 SGHRS and CDR2 YFSETQ. CDR3 coding DNA: TGCGCCAGCAGCTTGGCTCTAGCGGCTCGCGATACGCAGTATTTT. It codes for CASSLALAARDTQYF.

CDR3 protein: CASSVEIGTSGKPHEQFF. CDR3 in DNA: TGTGCCAGCAGCGTAGAAATAGGGACTAGCGGTAAGCCCCATGAGCAGTTCTTC. The V and J genes are TRBV9 and TRBJ2-1; 11 bases align to TRBD2. Losses at the gene ends were 0 bases for V and 8 bases for J; bases not matched to a gene: 13. The CDR3 has 18 residues. The V gene's germline CDR1 is SGDLS and CDR2 YYNGEE.

The chain joins TRBV5-1 to TRBJ2-5; D may correspond to TRBD1 or TRBD2 (6 bases each). Trimming stripped 2 bases from V and 1 base from J, with 12 bases between. This CDR3 is 15 amino acids long. The germline V gene has CDR1 SGHRS and CDR2 YFSETQ. The CDR3 DNA reads TGCGCCAGCAGCTTCGGGGGCAGAGCCCAAGAGACCCAGTACTTC. Its protein product is CASSFGGRAQETQYF.

The chain employs TRBV30 and TRBJ2-2; tentative D call: TRBD2 (6 bases). CDR3 length: 13 amino acids. Between the trimmed V and J ends, which lost 8 bases and 5 bases, there was a span of 15 bases. Per the germline V gene, CDR1 is GTSNPN and CDR2 is SVGIG (reference sequence). The CDR3 region is CAGRDRRTGELFF. CDR3 DNA sequence: TGTGCCGGGCGGGACCGCCGGACCGGGGAGCTGTTTTTT.

The rearrangement joins TRBV7-9 to TRBJ2-5; TRBD1 matches at 7 bases. Germline V gene lookup returns CDR1 SEHNR and CDR2 FQNEAQ (reference sequence). With 5 bases clipped from V and 1 base from J, the junction kept 7 bases outside the gene matches. The CDR3 is made up of 15 amino acids. For the CDR3, the DNA is TGTGCCAGCAGCCCGAGAACAGGGGTCCAAGAGACCCAGTACTTC. Translating it yields CASSPRTGVQETQYF.

V usage is TRBV19 and J usage is TRBJ1-1; D call uncertain. Trimming cost V 4 bases and J 6 bases, with 9 bases left between them. Germline lookup yields CDR1 LNHDA and CDR2 SQIVND (reference sequence). The CDR3 covers 12 residues. The CDR3 DNA is TGTGCCAGTAGTACGGGGAGACCTGAAGCTTTCTTT. It codes for CASSTGRPEAFF. Together with reference TRBV19 and TRBJ1-1, the CDR3 gives the full variable domain: DGGITQSPKYLFRKEGQNVTLSCEQNLNHDAMYWYRQDPGQGLRLIYYSQIVNDFQKGDIAEGYSVSREKKESFPLTVTSAQKNPTAFYLCASSTGRPEAFFGQGTRLTVV.

There are a few counts of this clone. The rearrangement joins TRBV14 to TRBJ1-1; D gene unclear. This CDR3 is 14 amino acids long. V was clipped by 4 bases and J by 2 bases, with 11 bases between them. CDR1 and CDR2 (germline): SGHDN, FVKESK. The CDR3 nucleotides are TGTGCCAGCAGCCTGGACGCAGGAAACACTGAAGCTTTCTTT. Protein product: CASSLDAGNTEAFF.

The chain combines TRBV6-1 with TRBJ2-7; TRBD1 matches 9 bases. The CDR3 consists of 13 residues. Germline CDR1 reads MNHNS; CDR2 reads SASEGT. J gave up 4 bases and V 8 bases, and 6 bases lay outside the gene matches. CDR3 amino acids: CASYGTGPYEQYF. CDR3 nucleotides: TGTGCCAGCTACGGGACAGGGCCTTACGAGCAGTACTTC.

This clone was observed a few times. The J gene is TRBJ2-2, the V gene TRBV18; 11 nucleotides line up with TRBD2. The CDR3 extends over 21 amino acids. V trimming: 6 bases; J trimming: 1 base; junction bases outside the gene matches: 19. Germline V lookup: CDR1 KGHSH, CDR2 LQKENI. The CDR3 DNA sequence: TGTGCCAGCTCCCCCCGCCCGCCTAGCGGGGGGAACCTACAGAACACCGGGGAGCTGTTTTTT. It translates to CASSPRPPSGGNLQNTGELFF. The whole variable domain, remainder taken from reference TRBV18 and TRBJ2-2, is NAGVMQNPRHLVRRRGQEARLRCSPMKGHSHVYWYRQLPEEGLKFMVYLQKENIIDESGMPKERFSAEFPKEGPSILRIQQVVRGDSAAYFCASSPRPPSGGNLQNTGELFFGEGSRLTVL.

This clone appeared a few times. The J gene is TRBJ1-2, the V gene TRBV29-1, with 10 bases aligning to TRBD1. The junction had 5 bases not matched to a gene; V was cut back by 2 bases and J by 8 bases. Germline CDR1 reads SQVTM; CDR2 reads ANQGSEA. The CDR3 consists of 13 residues. CDR3 protein: CSVEPGQGRGYTF. DNA of the CDR3: TGCAGCGTTGAACCGGGACAGGGGCGAGGCTACACCTTC.

The chain has TRBV6-5 and TRBJ1-2; 7 bases line up with TRBD1. Germline loops: CDR1 MNHEY, CDR2 SVGAGI. Trimming removed 6 bases from V and 5 bases from J; junction bases left unmatched: 9. The CDR3 consists of 14 residues. DNA for the CDR3: TGTGCCAGCAGCTCACGACAGGGCACTTATGGCTACACCTTC. The encoded protein is CASSSRQGTYGYTF.

The chain is built from TRBV29-1 and TRBJ2-3; 9 positions match TRBD2. There are 14 residues in the CDR3. J was trimmed by 0 bases and V by 4 bases; bases with no gene match: 2. Looked up from germline, CDR1 is SQVTM and CDR2 is ANQGSEA. For the CDR3, the DNA is TGCAGCGTTGGAGCGGGGGGTAGCACAGATACGCAGTATTTT. Translated, it gives CSVGAGGSTDTQYF.

CDR3 sequence: CSVARAGGIDTQYF. CDR3 coding DNA: TGCAGCGTTGCGAGAGCGGGGGGGATAGATACGCAGTATTTT. The chain joins TRBV29-1 to TRBJ2-3, with 10 bases aligning to TRBD2. The length of the CDR3 is 14 residues. Germline V gene sequence: CDR1 SQVTM, CDR2 ANQGSEA. Germline trimming cut 4 bases from V and 5 bases from J; bases unmatched to any gene: 6.